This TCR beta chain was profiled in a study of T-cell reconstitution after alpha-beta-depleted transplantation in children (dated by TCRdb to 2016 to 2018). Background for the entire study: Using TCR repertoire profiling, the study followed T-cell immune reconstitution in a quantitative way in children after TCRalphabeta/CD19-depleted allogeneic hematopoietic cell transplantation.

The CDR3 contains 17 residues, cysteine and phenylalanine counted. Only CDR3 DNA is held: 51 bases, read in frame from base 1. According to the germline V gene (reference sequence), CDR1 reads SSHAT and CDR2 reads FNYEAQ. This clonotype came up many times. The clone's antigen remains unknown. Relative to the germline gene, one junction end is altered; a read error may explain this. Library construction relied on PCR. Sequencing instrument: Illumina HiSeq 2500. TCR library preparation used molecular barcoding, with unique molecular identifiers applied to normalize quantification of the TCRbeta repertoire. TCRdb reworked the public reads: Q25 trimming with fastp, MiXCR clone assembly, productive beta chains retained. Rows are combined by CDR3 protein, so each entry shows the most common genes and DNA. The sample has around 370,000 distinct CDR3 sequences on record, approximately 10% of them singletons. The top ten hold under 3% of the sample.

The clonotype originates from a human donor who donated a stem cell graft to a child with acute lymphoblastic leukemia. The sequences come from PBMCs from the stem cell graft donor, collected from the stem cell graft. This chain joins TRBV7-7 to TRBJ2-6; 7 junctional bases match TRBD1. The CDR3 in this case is CASSPDRVGSGANVLTF. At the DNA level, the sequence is TGTGCTAGCAGCCCAGACAGGGTCGGGTCTGGGGCCAACGTCCTGACTTTC. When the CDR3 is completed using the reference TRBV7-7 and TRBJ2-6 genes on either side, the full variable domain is GAGVSQSPRYKVTKRGQDVTLRCDPISSHATLYWYQQALGQGPEFLTYFNYEAQPDKSGLPSDRFSAERPEGSISTLTIQRTEQRDSAMYRCASSPDRVGSGANVLTFGAGSRLTVL.